This T cell receptor beta chain was retrieved from a study of shared clonotypes between healthy human individuals. All donors were Caucasian adults living in Nashville, Tennessee. Unsorted samples relied on around 100 million PBMCs, which served as the source of genomic DNA. General observations from the study: Among donors, clonotype sharing was expected to be affected by sequencing depth. Owing to a small donor count, the genetic and exposure-history diversity represented was limited.

This clone was picked up a small number of times. Its antigen is not known. Sequenced by immunoSEQ multiplex PCR; TCRdb stores in-frame clones only, minus some. Of 450,000 to 600,000 clones listed, about four fifths are singletons. Germline V gene data show CDR1 as MNHEY and CDR2 as SMNVEV (reference sequence). CDR3 length: 18 amino acids. Trimming removed 4 bases at V and 1 base at J, with 21 bases between. This clonotype was obtained from a woman between 35 and 50 years old in good health. Some clones in this sample may be carry-over from other donors' samples. V usage is TRBV27 and J usage is TRBJ2-3, with a possible D match to TRBD2 (5 bases). Sequencing was carried out using PBMCs. CDR3 in amino acids: CASSSSFRTSLGTDTQYF. As DNA, the CDR3 is TGTGCCAGCAGTTCGTCGTTCCGGACTTCGTTGGGCACAGATACGCAGTATTTT.